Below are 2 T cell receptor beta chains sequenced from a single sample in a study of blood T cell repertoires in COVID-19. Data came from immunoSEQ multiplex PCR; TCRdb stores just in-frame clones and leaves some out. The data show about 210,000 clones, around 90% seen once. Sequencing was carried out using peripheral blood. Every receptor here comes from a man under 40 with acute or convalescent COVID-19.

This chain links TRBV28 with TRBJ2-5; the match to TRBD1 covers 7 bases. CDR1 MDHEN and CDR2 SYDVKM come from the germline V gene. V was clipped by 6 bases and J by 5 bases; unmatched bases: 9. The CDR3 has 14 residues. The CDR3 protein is CASSLTGRMETQYF. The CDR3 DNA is TGTGCCAGCAGCCTGACAGGGCGTATGGAGACCCAGTACTTC.

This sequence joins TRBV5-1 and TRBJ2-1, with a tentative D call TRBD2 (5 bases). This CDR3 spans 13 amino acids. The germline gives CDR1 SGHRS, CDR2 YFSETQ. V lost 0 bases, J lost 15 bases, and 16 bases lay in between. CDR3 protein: CASSLGPLTGWFF. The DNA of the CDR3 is TGCGCCAGCAGCTTGGGTCCCCTCACGGGGTGGTTCTTC.